These T cell receptor beta chains were read from a single sample in a study of T cells and Merkel cell carcinoma outcomes. Data came from immunoSEQ multiplex PCR; TCRdb stores just in-frame clones and leaves some out. The table shows 5,000 to 8,000 clones, with roughly 87% occurring only once. Input material: tumor tissue from Merkel cell carcinoma. These receptors all come from a human donor with Merkel cell carcinoma. Both conserved end residues are part of each CDR3. Fields, in order: J gene, D gene, clone size, V gene, CDR3 protein, CDR3 DNA. D genes are given only for firm matches. Expanded clones get a size class; other rows say once, few or many, or leave the size out.

TRBJ1-2	TRBD1	NA	TRBV29-1	CSVARDRGRNPGGYTF	TGCAGCGTCGCTCGGGACAGGGGTCGAAATCCTGGCGGCTACACCTTC
TRBJ1-6	NA	NA	TRBV11-2	CASSLDKRGLYNSPLHF	TGTGCCAGCAGCTTAGATAAGAGGGGCTTGTATAATTCACCCCTCCACTTT
TRBJ2-1	NA	NA	TRBV4-2	CASSQDRTDRQFF	TGTGCCAGCAGCCAAGATCGGACAGACCGGCAGTTCTTC
TRBJ2-5	NA	NA	TRBV20-1	CSARGEETQYF	TGCAGTGCCCGAGGTGAAGAGACCCAGTACTTC
TRBJ2-3	NA	NA	TRBV7-9	CASSLERSSKDTQYF	TGTGCCAGCAGCTTAGAAAGGTCGAGCAAGGATACGCAGTATTTT
TRBJ1-1	TRBD1	NA	TRBV7-3	CASSPDRANTEAFF	TGTGCCAGCAGCCCCGACAGGGCGAACACTGAAGCTTTCTTT
TRBJ1-1	NA	NA	TRBV11-3	CASSLSGETEAFF	TGTGCCAGCAGCCTGTCTGGGGAAACTGAAGCTTTCTTT
TRBJ1-6	TRBD1	once	TRBV4-2	CASSPSQGADSPLHF	TGTGCCAGCAGCCCTTCGCAGGGGGCGGATTCACCCCTCCACTTT
TRBJ1-4	NA	NA	TRBV19	CASRTRGATNEKLFF	TGTGCCAGTCGGACTCGTGGTGCAACTAATGAAAAACTGTTTTTT
TRBJ2-1	NA	NA	TRBV10-3	CAIRNEQFF	TGTGCCATCAGGAATGAGCAGTTCTTC
TRBJ1-2	TRBD1	NA	TRBV5-4	CASTAGTANYGYTF	TGTGCCAGCACCGCCGGGACAGCAAACTATGGCTACACCTTC
TRBJ2-4	TRBD1	NA	TRBV5-1	CASSLGLGQNIQYF	TGCGCCAGCAGCTTGGGGTTGGGACAGAACATTCAGTACTTC
TRBJ2-5	NA	NA	TRBV7-9	CASTLGTQYF	TGTGCCAGCACCCTGGGGACCCAGTACTTC
TRBJ2-1	NA	NA	TRBV28	CASSYPGGRTNEQFF	TGTGCCAGCAGTTACCCCGGGGGGCGCACCAATGAGCAGTTCTTC
TRBJ1-2	NA	NA	TRBV7-9	CASSPQTVAGYTF	TGTGCCAGCAGCCCCCAGACAGTCGCCGGCTACACCTTC
TRBJ2-3	TRBD2	NA	TRBV5-1	CASSLGTSGSTDTQYF	TGCGCCAGCAGCTTGGGGACTAGCGGTAGCACAGATACGCAGTATTTT
TRBJ2-7	NA	NA	TRBV11-3	CASSLDWGEQYF	TGTGCCAGCAGCTTAGATTGGGGCGAGCAGTACTTC
TRBJ1-6	NA	NA	TRBV11-2	CATTQGLRLGPNSPLHF	TGTGCCACCACCCAGGGCCTTCGGCTGGGGCCTAATTCACCCCTCCACTTT
TRBJ2-1	TRBD1	NA	TRBV10-3	CAISIVTGDEQFF	TGTGCCATCAGTATCGTAACAGGGGATGAGCAGTTCTTC
TRBJ1-5	NA	NA	TRBV14	CASSPLGGGSNQPQHF	TGTGCCAGCAGCCCCCTGGGCGGGGGTAGTAATCAGCCCCAGCATTTT
TRBJ2-1	NA	once	TRBV6-4	CASSDSAQGNEQFF	TGTGCCAGCAGTGACTCGGCTCAGGGGAATGAGCAGTTCTTC
TRBJ2-1	NA	NA	TRBV7-8	CASSLSGGHNEQFF	TGTGCCAGCAGCTTATCGGGTGGGCACAATGAGCAGTTCTTC
TRBJ2-2	NA	NA	TRBV29-1	CSAGRAATGELFF	TGCAGCGCCGGCCGGGCCGCCACCGGGGAGCTGTTTTTT
TRBJ1-2	NA	NA	TRBV4-2	CASSQERGRNYGYTF	TGTGCCAGCAGCCAAGAGCGAGGGAGAAACTATGGCTACACCTTC
TRBJ2-5	TRBD2	once	TRBV11-2	CASSLSSSGGTQETQYF	TGTGCCAGCAGCTTGTCCTCTAGCGGGGGGACCCAAGAAACCCAGTACTTC
TRBJ2-2	TRBD2	NA	TRBV11-2	CASSSGRELTGELFF	TGTGCCAGCAGTTCAGGGCGGGAGTTAACCGGGGAGCTGTTTTTT
TRBJ2-3	TRBD2	NA	TRBV5-4	CASSSPRGDTQYF	TGTGCCAGCAGCTCCCCGCGGGGGGATACGCAGTATTTT
TRBJ2-5	TRBD2	few	TRBV6-5	CASSYWLAGTEETQYF	TGTGCCAGCAGTTACTGGTTAGCGGGGACCGAAGAGACCCAGTACTTC
TRBJ2-3	TRBD2	NA	TRBV7-6	CASSLASGGSRTDTQYF	TGTGCCAGCAGCTTAGCTAGCGGGGGGTCGCGCACAGATACGCAGTATTTT
TRBJ1-1	NA	NA	TRBV4-1	CASSQGRQLSNTEAFF	TGCGCCAGCAGCCAGGGTAGACAGCTATCGAACACTGAAGCTTTCTTT
TRBJ2-2	TRBD2	NA	TRBV5-4	CASTPRVAGGLSGELFF	TGTGCCAGCACCCCTCGGGTAGCGGGGGGGCTTAGCGGGGAGCTGTTTTTT
TRBJ1-1	NA	NA	TRBV19	CASSIQGSEAFF	TGTGCCAGTAGTATACAGGGATCTGAAGCTTTCTTT
TRBJ1-2	TRBD1	NA	TRBV29-1	CSVEDLDRGKGYTF	TGCAGCGTTGAAGACCTGGACAGGGGGAAGGGCTACACCTTC
TRBJ1-2	NA	NA	TRBV6-1	CASNPGPKRGYTF	TGTGCCAGCAACCCAGGGCCTAAGAGGGGCTACACCTTC
TRBJ1-6	NA	NA	TRBV7-9	CASSHGPGSSPLHF	TGTGCCAGCAGCCATGGACCAGGGAGTTCACCCCTCCACTTT
TRBJ2-3	NA	NA	TRBV6-1	CASSEAGITQYF	TGTGCCAGCAGTGAAGCCGGCATCACGCAGTATTTT
TRBJ1-1	NA	NA	TRBV4-3	CASSQGRGDHTEAFF	TGCGCCAGCAGCCAAGGGAGGGGGGATCACACTGAAGCTTTCTTT
TRBJ1-2	TRBD1	NA	TRBV27	CASSITGGGFYGYTF	TGTGCCAGCAGTATCACAGGGGGCGGCTTCTATGGCTACACCTTC
TRBJ1-2	TRBD1	NA	TRBV6-5	CASHSRDRTLYGYTF	TGTGCCAGCCACTCCCGGGACAGGACCCTTTATGGCTACACCTTC
TRBJ2-1	NA	NA	TRBV11-3	CASSLAGTSSRNEQFF	TGTGCCAGCAGCTTAGCCGGGACAAGTTCACGCAATGAGCAGTTCTTC
TRBJ2-5	NA	NA	TRBV5-1	CASSSGRGQETQYF	TGCGCCAGCAGCTCGGGACGGGGGCAAGAGACCCAGTACTTC
TRBJ2-5	TRBD1	NA	TRBV29-1	CSVKLFAGTGGQETQYF	TGCAGCGTCAAGCTCTTCGCCGGGACAGGGGGCCAAGAGACCCAGTACTTC
TRBJ2-1	TRBD2	once	TRBV7-8	CASSLLAGGIYNEQFF	TGTGCCAGCAGCTTGCTAGCGGGGGGTATATACAATGAGCAGTTCTTC
TRBJ2-7	NA	NA	TRBV6-5	CASSHPTQGYYEQYF	TGTGCCAGCAGCCACCCGACACAAGGGTACTACGAGCAGTACTTC
TRBJ2-5	TRBD1	NA	TRBV5-1	CASSRYGTTGGEETQYF	TGCGCCAGCAGCCGGTACGGGACGACAGGGGGGGAGGAGACCCAGTACTTC